These T cell receptor beta chains were read from a single sample in a study of PD-1 blockade in classical Hodgkin lymphoma. Some clones are missing from TCRdb's copy, which holds only in-frame ones; the method was immunoSEQ multiplex PCR. The sample contains tens of thousands of clones, nearly 90% of which appear only once. Sequencing used peripheral blood mononuclear cells (PBMCs), obtained before the fourth cycle of nivolumab. The receptor set was obtained from a human donor with classical Hodgkin lymphoma. The CDR3 runs from the conserved cysteine through the conserved F or W. The D gene is left open where the match is weak. Where a row states a size, it is once, few, many or the class of an expanded clone; other rows omit it.

cdr3_aa cdr3_nt j_call v_call clone_size d_call
CASSYSGITDTQYF TGTGCCAGCAGTTACTCAGGGATCACAGATACGCAGTATTTT TRBJ2-3 TRBV6-5 NA NA
CASSSYENPDQPQHF TGCGCCAGCAGCAGCTACGAGAACCCCGATCAGCCCCAGCATTTT TRBJ1-5 TRBV4-1 few NA
CASSSRGGKTGNTIYF TGTGCCAGCAGTTCGCGGGGGGGAAAGACTGGAAACACCATATATTTT TRBJ1-3 TRBV27 NA NA
CASSRSPVSSYNSPLHF TGTGCCAGTAGTCGATCCCCAGTGAGCTCCTATAATTCACCCCTCCACTTT TRBJ1-6 TRBV19 NA NA
CSVTGERNDQPQHF TGCAGCGTTACGGGGGAGAGAAACGATCAGCCCCAGCATTTT TRBJ1-5 TRBV29-1 NA NA
CASSRRGLASADTQYF TGTGCCAGCAGCCGGCGGGGACTAGCTAGCGCAGATACGCAGTATTTT TRBJ2-3 TRBV5-5 once TRBD2
CASSFNSGTYNEQFF TGTGCCAGCAGCTTCAATAGCGGGACCTACAATGAGCAGTTCTTC TRBJ2-1 TRBV11-3 NA TRBD2
CATSRDSGEQYF TGTGCCACCAGCAGAGATTCTGGCGAGCAGTACTTC TRBJ2-7 TRBV15 NA NA
CASGPLPGGNQPQHF TGTGCCAGCGGCCCCCTTCCGGGAGGCAATCAGCCCCAGCATTTT TRBJ1-5 TRBV28 NA NA
CASSQVRGATYNEQFF TGTGCCAGCAGCCAAGTGCGCGGAGCCACCTACAATGAGCAGTTCTTC TRBJ2-1 TRBV4-2 NA NA
CASITDRTLSYEQYF TGTGCCAGCATTACCGACAGGACCCTCTCCTACGAGCAGTACTTC TRBJ2-7 TRBV11-2 NA NA
CASSLTSSGMYEQYF TGCGCCAGCAGCTTGACGTCTAGCGGGATGTACGAGCAGTACTTC TRBJ2-7 TRBV5-1 NA TRBD2
CATLHRGDTEAFF TGTGCCACCTTACACAGGGGGGACACTGAAGCTTTCTTT TRBJ1-1 TRBV25-1 once TRBD1
CASKAGQHVSDTQYF TGTGCCAGCAAAGCGGGACAGCATGTTTCAGATACGCAGTATTTT TRBJ2-3 TRBV6-1 NA NA
CASSIRTGGYEQYF TGTGCCAGTAGTATCCGGACAGGGGGCTACGAGCAGTACTTC TRBJ2-7 TRBV19 NA TRBD1